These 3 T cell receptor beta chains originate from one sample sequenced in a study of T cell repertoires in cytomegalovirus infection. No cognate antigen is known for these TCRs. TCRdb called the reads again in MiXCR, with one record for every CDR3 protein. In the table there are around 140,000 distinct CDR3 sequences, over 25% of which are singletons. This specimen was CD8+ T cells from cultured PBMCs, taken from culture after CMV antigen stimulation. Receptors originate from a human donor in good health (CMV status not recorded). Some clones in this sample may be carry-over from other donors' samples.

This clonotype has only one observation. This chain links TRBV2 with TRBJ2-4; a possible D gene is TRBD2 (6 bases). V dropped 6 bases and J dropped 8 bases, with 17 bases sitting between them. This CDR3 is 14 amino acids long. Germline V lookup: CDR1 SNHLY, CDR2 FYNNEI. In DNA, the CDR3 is TGTGCCAGCAGGTTGGGACTCCCCGGGGACATTCAGTACTTC. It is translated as CASRLGLPGDIQYF.

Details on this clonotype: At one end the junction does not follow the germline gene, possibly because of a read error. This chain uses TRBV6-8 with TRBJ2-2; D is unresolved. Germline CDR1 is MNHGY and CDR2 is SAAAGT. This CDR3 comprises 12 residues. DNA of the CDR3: TGTGTCAGCACGAGGACCACCGGGGAGCTGTTTTTT. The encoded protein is CVSTRTTGELFF.

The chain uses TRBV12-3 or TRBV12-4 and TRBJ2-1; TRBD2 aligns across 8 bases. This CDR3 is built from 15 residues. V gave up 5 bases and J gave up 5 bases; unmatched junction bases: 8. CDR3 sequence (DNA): TGTGCCAGCAGTCCGCCGGGGGGGAGGAACAATGAGCAGTTCTTC. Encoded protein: CASSPPGGRNNEQFF.